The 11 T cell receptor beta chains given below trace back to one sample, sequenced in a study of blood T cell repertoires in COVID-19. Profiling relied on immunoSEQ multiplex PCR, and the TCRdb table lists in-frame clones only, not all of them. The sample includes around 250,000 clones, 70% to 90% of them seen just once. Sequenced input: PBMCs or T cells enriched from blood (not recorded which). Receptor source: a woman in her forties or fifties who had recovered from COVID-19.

The chain's CDR3 is CASRLRDRLRLGYTF. The DNA for the CDR3 is TGTGCCAGCAGGCTGAGGGACAGGCTTCGGCTCGGCTACACCTTC. The chain employs TRBV28 and TRBJ1-2; 8 bases agree with TRBD1. The V and J ends lost 6 bases and 8 bases, in that order; junction bases with no gene match: 14. The length of the CDR3 is 15 residues. Germline V gene lookup returns CDR1 MDHEN and CDR2 SYDVKM.

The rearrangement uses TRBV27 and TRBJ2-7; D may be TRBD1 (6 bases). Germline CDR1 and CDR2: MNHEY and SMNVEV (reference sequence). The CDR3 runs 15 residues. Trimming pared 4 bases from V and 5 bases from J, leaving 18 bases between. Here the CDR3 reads CASSSYRDNRNEQYF. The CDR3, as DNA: TGTGCCAGCAGTTCCTACAGGGATAACAGAAACGAGCAGTACTTC.

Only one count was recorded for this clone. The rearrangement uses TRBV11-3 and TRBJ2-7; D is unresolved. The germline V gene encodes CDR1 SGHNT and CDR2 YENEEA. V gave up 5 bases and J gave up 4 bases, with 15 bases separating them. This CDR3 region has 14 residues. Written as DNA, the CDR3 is TGTGCCAGCAGCCTGCGTAATTCTAGGTACGAGCAGTACTTC. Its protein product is CASSLRNSRYEQYF. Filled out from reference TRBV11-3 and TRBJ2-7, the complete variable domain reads EAGVVQSPRYKIIEKKQPVAFWCNPISGHNTLYWYLQNLGQGPELLIRYENEEAVDDSQLPKDRFSAERLKGVDSTLKIQPAELGDSAVYLCASSLRNSRYEQYFGPGTRLTVT.

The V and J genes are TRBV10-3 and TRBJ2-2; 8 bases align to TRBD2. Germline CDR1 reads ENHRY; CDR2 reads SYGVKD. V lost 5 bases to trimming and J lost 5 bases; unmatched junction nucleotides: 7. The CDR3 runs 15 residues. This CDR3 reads CAISSSGSGTGELFF. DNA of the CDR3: TGTGCCATCAGTTCCAGCGGGAGTGGAACCGGGGAGCTGTTTTTT.

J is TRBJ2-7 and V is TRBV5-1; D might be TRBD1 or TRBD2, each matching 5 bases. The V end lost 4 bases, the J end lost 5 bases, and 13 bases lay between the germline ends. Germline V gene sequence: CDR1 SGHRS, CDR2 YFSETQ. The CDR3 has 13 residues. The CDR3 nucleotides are TGCGCCAGCAGCCTGGGGCTAGCTAACGAGCAGTACTTC. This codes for CASSLGLANEQYF. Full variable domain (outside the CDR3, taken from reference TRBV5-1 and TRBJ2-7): KAGVTQTPRYLIKTRGQQVTLSCSPISGHRSVSWYQQTPGQGLQFLFEYFSETQRNKGNFPGRFSGRQFSNSRSEMNVSTLELGDSALYLCASSLGLANEQYFGPGTRLTVT.

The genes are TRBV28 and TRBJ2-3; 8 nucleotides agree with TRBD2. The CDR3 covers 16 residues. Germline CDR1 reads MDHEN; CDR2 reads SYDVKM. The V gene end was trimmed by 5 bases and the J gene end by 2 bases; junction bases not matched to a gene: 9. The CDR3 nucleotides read TGTGCCAGCAGTCCCCTAGCGGGTTGGAACACAGATACGCAGTATTTT. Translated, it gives CASSPLAGWNTDTQYF.

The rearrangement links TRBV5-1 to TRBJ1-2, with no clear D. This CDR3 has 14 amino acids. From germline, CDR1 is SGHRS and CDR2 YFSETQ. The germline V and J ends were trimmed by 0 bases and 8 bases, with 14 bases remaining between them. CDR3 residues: CASSLGPGTEGYTF. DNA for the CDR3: TGCGCCAGCAGCTTGGGACCGGGAACGGAAGGCTACACCTTC.

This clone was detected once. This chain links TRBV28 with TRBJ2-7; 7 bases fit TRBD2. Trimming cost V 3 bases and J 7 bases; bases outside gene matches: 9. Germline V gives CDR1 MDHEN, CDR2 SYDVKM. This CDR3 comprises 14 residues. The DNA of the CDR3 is TGTGCCAGCAGTTTTGGGACTACGACGAGGGAGCAGTACTTC. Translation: CASSFGTTTREQYF.

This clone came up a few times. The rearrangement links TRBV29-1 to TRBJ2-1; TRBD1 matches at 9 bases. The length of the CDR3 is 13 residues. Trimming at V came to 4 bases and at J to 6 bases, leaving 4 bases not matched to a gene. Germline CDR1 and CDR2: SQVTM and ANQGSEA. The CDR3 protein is CSVVGTGLNEQFF. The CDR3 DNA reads TGCAGCGTTGTGGGGACAGGGCTCAATGAGCAGTTCTTC.

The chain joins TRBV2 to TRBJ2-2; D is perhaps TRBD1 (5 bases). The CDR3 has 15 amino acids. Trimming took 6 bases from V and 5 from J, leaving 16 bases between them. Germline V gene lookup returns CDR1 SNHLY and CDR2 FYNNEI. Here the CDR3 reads CASSTGRAITGELFF. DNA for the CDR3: TGTGCCAGCAGCACTGGCAGGGCGATAACCGGGGAGCTGTTTTTT.

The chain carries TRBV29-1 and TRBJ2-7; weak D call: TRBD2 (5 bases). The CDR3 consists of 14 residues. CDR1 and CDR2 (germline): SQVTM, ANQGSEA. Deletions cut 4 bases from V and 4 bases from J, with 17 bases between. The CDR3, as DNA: TGCAGCGTTGCGTGGGGAGCAGGTGGGTACGAGCAGTACTTC. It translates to CSVAWGAGGYEQYF.